This TCR beta chain was profiled in a study of neurological immune-mediated disorders. Study outcomes and limitations: The multiple sclerosis repertoire cluster was not associated with any clinical or MRI feature, with the authors stating that larger cohorts are needed.

With 10-nucleotide random UMIs included, cDNA was synthesized by 5'RACE. A single run covered 15-18 subjects with over 190 million TCR-beta sequences. TCRdb called the 5' RACE reads again in MiXCR, with one record for every CDR3 protein. The top ten clones hold less than 3.5% of a sample with roughly 100,000 distinct CDR3 sequences, roughly 3.3% of them seen once. Germline loops: CDR1 SNHLY, CDR2 FYNNEI. This CDR3 has 14 amino acids. V lost 7 bases and J 2 bases, leaving 14 bases between the germline ends. This clonotype was recorded many times. What it binds is not known. The sequence derives from a woman aged 45-59 years with multiple sclerosis. The sample consisted of PBMCs. The chain joins TRBV2 to TRBJ1-1, with unresolved D. The CDR3 loop is CASKLSGLNTEAFF. CDR3 DNA sequence: TGTGCCAGCAAGCTGTCAGGCTTAAACACTGAAGCTTTCTTT.